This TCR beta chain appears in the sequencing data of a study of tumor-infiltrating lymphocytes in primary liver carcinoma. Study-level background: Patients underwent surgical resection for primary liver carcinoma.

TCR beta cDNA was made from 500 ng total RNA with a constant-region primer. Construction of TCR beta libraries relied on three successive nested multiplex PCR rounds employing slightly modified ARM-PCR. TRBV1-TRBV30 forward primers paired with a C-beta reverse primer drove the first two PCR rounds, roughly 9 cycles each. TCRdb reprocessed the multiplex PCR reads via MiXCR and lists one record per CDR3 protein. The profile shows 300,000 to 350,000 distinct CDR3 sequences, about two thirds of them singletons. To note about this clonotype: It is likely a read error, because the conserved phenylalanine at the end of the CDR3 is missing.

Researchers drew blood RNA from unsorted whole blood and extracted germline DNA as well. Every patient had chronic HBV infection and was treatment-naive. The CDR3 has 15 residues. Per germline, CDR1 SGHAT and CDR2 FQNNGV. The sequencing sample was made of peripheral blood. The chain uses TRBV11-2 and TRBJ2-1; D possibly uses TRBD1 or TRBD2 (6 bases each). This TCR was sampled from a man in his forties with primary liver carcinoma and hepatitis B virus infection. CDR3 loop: CASSLAPGGYDEQFS. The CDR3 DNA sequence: TGTGCCAGCAGCTTAGCCCCCGGGGGCTACGATGAGCAGTTCTCC.